This TCR beta chain was captured by sequencing in a study of control samples from healthy donors and cancer patients. There are 12 residues in the CDR3. CDR1 and CDR2 (germline): MNHEY, SVGAGI. Unmatched junction bases numbered 0, after V lost 8 bases and J lost 2 bases. Using immunoSEQ multiplex PCR, the repertoire was profiled, and TCRdb retains in-frame clones only, with some absent. The profile shows 69,000 or so clones, about 94% of them singletons. Turning to this clone: At the DNA level, this CDR3 is encoded by other sequences in the same sample as well.

The clonotype was recovered from a woman aged 25 to 45 in good health. Sequenced: blood. The chain combines TRBV6-5 with TRBJ1-2; 9 bases line up with TRBD1. In DNA, the CDR3 is TGTGCCAGCGGGACAGGGAACTATGGCTACACCTTC. Translation: CASGTGNYGYTF.